These 30 T cell receptor beta chains originate from one sample sequenced in a study of graft-versus-host responses after intestinal transplantation. For these TCRs, the target antigens are not known. The protocol was immunoSEQ multiplex PCR, while the TCRdb copy is restricted to in-frame clones and leaves out a portion. The sample lists tens of thousands of clones, 84% occurring once. The sequenced sample was unstimulated CD4+ T cells sorted from spleen or lymph node cells, obtained before transplant. These receptors came from a human donor who was the organ donor for an intestinal transplant.

The chain employs TRBV14 and TRBJ1-2, with D possibly TRBD1 on 5 matching bases. Per the germline V gene, CDR1 is SGHDN and CDR2 is FVKESK. This CDR3 has 17 amino acids. The V gene lost 0 bases and the J gene lost 4 bases, with 18 bases spanning the gap. The CDR3 region has the DNA TGTGCCAGCAGCCAAGATTTTGGGGTTGGGGCCTTCTATGGCTACACCTTC. Protein product: CASSQDFGVGAFYGYTF.

In this sample, this clone turned up a few times. The gene calls are TRBV5-1 and TRBJ2-7; D perhaps matches TRBD1 (6 bases). Looked up from germline, CDR1 is SGHRS and CDR2 is YFSETQ. The CDR3 length is 15 residues. V shed 4 bases and J shed 0 bases, with 14 bases lying between them. Written as DNA, the CDR3 is TGCGCCAGCAGCCCGGACAGCGCCCTCTCCTACGAGCAGTACTTC. Residues: CASSPDSALSYEQYF.

This clone was seen a single time. The chain recombines TRBV4-1 with TRBJ1-2; D ambiguous. Trimming pared 3 bases from V and 0 bases from J, leaving 5 bases between. This CDR3 is built from 13 residues. Per germline, CDR1 MGHRA and CDR2 YSYEKL. CDR3 DNA: TGCGCCAGCAGCCAGTTTCCTAACTATGGCTACACCTTC. It codes for CASSQFPNYGYTF.

This clone is a singleton in its sample. The genes are TRBV19 and TRBJ2-7; TRBD1 matches 9 bases. There are 13 residues in the CDR3. Germline V gene sequence: CDR1 LNHDA, CDR2 SQIVND (reference sequence). V shed 9 bases, J shed 4 bases, and the junction held 7 bases outside the gene matches. CDR3 DNA: TGTGCCAGCACCGGGACAGGGCAATACGAGCAGTACTTC. Translating it yields CASTGTGQYEQYF.

J is TRBJ2-3 and V is TRBV6-5; D is ambiguous. The CDR3 has 15 residues. Germline V CDR1 and CDR2: MNHEY, SVGAGI. V was cut by 6 bases and J by 2 bases, with 15 bases left in between. The CDR3 DNA sequence: TGTGCCAGCAGCAAACTGAGCGCTTTCACAGATACGCAGTATTTT. It encodes CASSKLSAFTDTQYF.

This chain connects TRBV7-9 to TRBJ2-5; the D is unclear. V lost 1 base and J 0 bases, leaving 6 bases between the germline ends. The CDR3 sequence is 14 residues long. Germline-derived CDR1 and CDR2 are SEHNR and FQNEAQ (reference sequence). This chain's CDR3 is CASSLEQYQETQYF. The CDR3 DNA follows: TGTGCCAGCAGCTTAGAACAGTACCAAGAGACCCAGTACTTC.

The chain recombines TRBV6-1 with TRBJ1-4; D not resolved. In germline, CDR1 is MNHNS, CDR2 SASEGT. Trimming left V 5 bases short and J 4 bases short, with 8 bases between. This CDR3 has 13 amino acids. CDR3 sequence: CASSRVGNEKLFF. CDR3 DNA sequence: TGTGCCAGCAGTAGGGTTGGTAATGAAAAACTGTTTTTT.

This clone showed up just once. The chain links TRBV6-5 to TRBJ1-1, with D unresolved. Germline CDR1 MNHEY, CDR2 SVGAGI. The V end was cut by 5 bases, the J end by 0 bases, with 7 bases between. The CDR3 covers 13 residues. Here the CDR3 DNA reads TGTGCCAGCAGTCTGGGTGTGAACACTGAAGCTTTCTTT. Translating it yields CASSLGVNTEAFF.

There are a few counts of this clone. The chain uses TRBV6-1 and TRBJ2-2, with D perhaps matching TRBD1 or TRBD2 (5 bases each). V was cut by 8 bases and J by 6 bases, with 7 bases left in between. In germline, CDR1 is MNHNS, CDR2 SASEGT. CDR3 length: 11 residues. CDR3 sequence: CASLGAGELFF. CDR3 in DNA: TGTGCCAGCCTGGGGGCCGGGGAGCTGTTTTTT.

This clone came up once. This CDR3 reads CASSLRTVFSGANVLTF. Written as DNA, the CDR3 is TGCGCCAGCAGCTTGAGGACAGTCTTCTCTGGGGCCAACGTCCTGACTTTC. This chain links TRBV5-1 with TRBJ2-6, with TRBD1 as a possible D gene (6 bases). The CDR3 is made up of 17 amino acids. Between the trimmed V and J ends, which lost 1 base and 0 bases, there was a span of 11 bases. From germline, CDR1 is SGHRS and CDR2 YFSETQ. Using reference TRBV5-1 and TRBJ2-6 for the parts outside the CDR3, the full variable domain is KAGVTQTPRYLIKTRGQQVTLSCSPISGHRSVSWYQQTPGQGLQFLFEYFSETQRNKGNFPGRFSGRQFSNSRSEMNVSTLELGDSALYLCASSLRTVFSGANVLTFGAGSRLTVL.

CDR3 nucleotides: TGTGCCAGCAGCCGACAGGGTCACGGGGAGCTGTTTTTT. This encodes CASSRQGHGELFF. This chain joins TRBV11-3 and TRBJ2-2; the match to TRBD1 covers 7 bases. The CDR3 contains 13 residues. Germline V gives CDR1 SGHNT, CDR2 YENEEA. V was pared by 5 bases and J by 7 bases, with 4 bases of the junction left unmatched.

The chain joins TRBV6-4 to TRBJ2-2; D ambiguous. The CDR3 runs 12 residues. V lost 2 bases, J lost 6 bases, and 4 bases lay in between. The germline V gene encodes CDR1 MRHNA and CDR2 SNTAGT. This CDR3 reads CASSDRAGELFF. DNA for the CDR3: TGTGCCAGCAGTGACAGGGCCGGGGAGCTGTTTTTT.

The CDR3 reads CASSLGTSGSYNEQFF. The DNA of the CDR3 is TGCGCCAGCAGCTTGGGGACTAGCGGATCCTACAATGAGCAGTTCTTC. This chain joins TRBV5-1 and TRBJ2-1, with 10 bases fitting TRBD2. The germline V gene has CDR1 SGHRS and CDR2 YFSETQ. There are 16 residues in the CDR3. V lost 0 bases, J lost 1 base, and 1 base stayed unmatched.

This clone was detected only a few times. An end of the junction does not agree with germline; a read error may underlie this. The CDR3 DNA follows: TGTGCCAGCTCTCCACGGGACAGGGGAGCGTGGAACACTGAAGCTTTCTTT. As protein: CASSPRDRGAWNTEAFF. The rearrangement links TRBV18 to TRBJ1-1; 10 nucleotides agree with TRBD1. Germline values: CDR1 KGHSH, CDR2 LQKENI. This CDR3 spans 17 amino acids.

V usage is TRBV4-1 and J usage is TRBJ2-5; TRBD2 matches at 12 bases. The germline CDR1 and CDR2 sequences are MGHRA and YSYEKL. The length of the CDR3 is 17 residues. J gave up 4 bases and V 1 base, and 7 bases lay outside the gene matches. The CDR3 region is CASSQVGAGLAGETQYF. The CDR3 DNA sequence: TGCGCCAGCAGCCAAGTCGGGGCGGGACTAGCGGGAGAGACCCAGTACTTC.

The rearrangement uses TRBV18 and TRBJ2-3, with a possible D match to TRBD2 (5 bases). The germline gives CDR1 KGHSH, CDR2 LQKENI. The CDR3 contains 15 residues. V gave up 6 bases and J gave up 1 base, with 14 bases separating them. CDR3 amino acids: CASSPLGVGTDTQYF. In nucleotides, the CDR3 is TGTGCCAGCTCCCCGCTCGGGGTAGGCACAGATACGCAGTATTTT.

The rearrangement uses TRBV29-1 and TRBJ1-5, with 7 nucleotides matching TRBD1. V dropped 3 bases and J dropped 2; count of bases not matched to a gene: 1. This CDR3 spans 13 amino acids. In germline, CDR1 is SQVTM, CDR2 ANQGSEA. CDR3 in DNA: TGCAGCGTTGAGGGGACAGGCAATCAGCCCCAGCATTTT. It encodes CSVEGTGNQPQHF.

The chain employs TRBV12-5 and TRBJ2-1; TRBD1 agrees at 9 bases. V lost 6 bases, J lost 8 bases, and 5 bases stayed unmatched. Per the germline V gene, CDR1 is LGHNT and CDR2 is FRNRAP. There are 13 residues in the CDR3. CDR3: CASGPGQGDEQFF. CDR3 nucleotides: TGTGCTAGTGGCCCGGGACAGGGCGATGAGCAGTTCTTC. The full variable domain, its missing parts supplied by reference TRBV12-5 and TRBJ2-1, is DARVTQTPRHKVTEMGQEVTMRCQPILGHNTVFWYRQTMMQGLELLAYFRNRAPLDDSGMPKDRFSAEMPDATLATLKIQPSEPRDSAVYFCASGPGQGDEQFFGPGTRLTVL.

V and J are TRBV11-2 and TRBJ2-7, with TRBD2 as a possible D gene (6 bases). The CDR3 runs to 14 residues. Per germline, CDR1 SGHAT and CDR2 FQNNGV. Trimming took off 5 bases at V and 1 base at J, with 12 bases between the two ends. The chain's CDR3 is CASSPPGESYEQYF. The CDR3 DNA reads as TGTGCCAGCAGCCCGCCGGGAGAGTCCTACGAGCAGTACTTC.

This clone was observed a few times. One junction end does not reproduce the germline sequence, and a read error may be involved. DNA for the CDR3: TGTGCCTGGAGTGTACTTCCCTATGAGCAGTACTTC. Amino acid sequence: CAWSVLPYEQYF. V gene TRBV30 combines with J gene TRBJ2-7; D gene ambiguous. The germline CDR1 and CDR2 sequences are GTSNPN and SVGIG (reference sequence). The CDR3 consists of 12 residues.

The chain combines TRBV5-4 with TRBJ2-1, with 7 bases identical to TRBD2. There are 18 residues in the CDR3. V shed 0 bases, J shed 0 bases, and the junction held 9 bases outside the gene matches. Germline V gene sequence: CDR1 SGHNT, CDR2 YYREEE (reference sequence). The DNA for the CDR3 is TGTGCCAGCAGCTTGGTGGGTCGTGGCGGGAGCTCCTACAATGAGCAGTTCTTC. Translating gives CASSLVGRGGSSYNEQFF.

This clone showed up just once. The CDR3 loop is CASSQRTTTDTQYF. CDR3 bases: TGCGCCAGCAGCCAAAGGACTACCACAGATACGCAGTATTTT. J is TRBJ2-3 and V is TRBV4-3, with D possibly being TRBD2 (6 bases). V lost 2 bases and J lost 2, with 8 bases in between. Germline-derived CDR1 and CDR2 are LGHNA and YSLEER. The CDR3 has 14 amino acids.

This chain links TRBV11-2 with TRBJ1-4, with no clear D. Trimming pared 6 bases from V and 0 bases from J, leaving 11 bases between. The CDR3 contains 15 residues. CDR1 SGHAT and CDR2 FQNNGV come from the germline V gene. The CDR3 spells CASSPYGSTNEKLFF. CDR3 sequence (DNA): TGTGCCAGCAGTCCCTACGGATCAACTAATGAAAAACTGTTTTTT.

The chain employs TRBV2 and TRBJ2-5; D possibly matches TRBD1 or TRBD2 (5 bases each). The germline CDR1 and CDR2 sequences are SNHLY and FYNNEI. The CDR3 has 12 residues. V lost 6 bases, J lost 4 bases, and 9 bases lay in between. The CDR3 region is CASSGDVETQYF. The DNA of the CDR3 is TGTGCCAGCAGCGGGGACGTAGAGACCCAGTACTTC.

The gene calls are TRBV4-3 and TRBJ2-7; 8 bases agree with TRBD1. The trim removed 6 bases at V and 2 bases at J, leaving 9 bases unmatched. In germline, CDR1 is LGHNA, CDR2 YSLEER. The CDR3 spans 15 residues. The CDR3 sequence is CASRQQPGGAYEQYF. In DNA form, the CDR3 reads TGCGCCAGCAGGCAGCAGCCAGGGGGCGCCTACGAGCAGTACTTC.

J is TRBJ1-1 and V is TRBV6-6; D is possibly TRBD1 (6 bases). Trimming shortened V by 5 bases and J by 8 bases, and 6 bases separated the two germline ends. This CDR3 spans 10 amino acids. The V gene's germline CDR1 is MNHNY and CDR2 SVGAGI (reference sequence). CDR3 protein: CASSDREAFF. CDR3 sequence (DNA): TGTGCCAGCAGTGACAGGGAAGCTTTCTTT.

This chain connects TRBV5-1 to TRBJ1-2; a weak D match, TRBD1 (6 bases). Trimming removed 1 base from V and 1 base from J, with 8 bases in between. The CDR3 has 14 amino acids. Germline V gene sequence: CDR1 SGHRS, CDR2 YFSETQ. CDR3 DNA: TGCGCCAGCAGCTTGACAGGGTTTAACTATGGCTACACCTTC. Encoded protein: CASSLTGFNYGYTF.

The chain employs TRBV27 and TRBJ1-2, with D perhaps TRBD1 (5 bases). Germline V gene lookup returns CDR1 MNHEY and CDR2 SMNVEV (reference sequence). The CDR3 covers 16 residues. Deletions cut 6 bases from V and 4 bases from J, with 21 bases between. The CDR3 DNA sequence: TGTGCCAGCAGCCCAATCTCGGCAGGGTACGGCTATGGCTACACCTTC. Protein sequence: CASSPISAGYGYGYTF.

This clone was recorded once. The chain joins TRBV5-4 to TRBJ2-1; TRBD2 matches at 8 bases. V shed 4 bases and J 4 bases; nucleotides not matched to a gene: 7. The CDR3 consists of 15 residues. Germline CDR1 SGHNT, CDR2 YYREEE (reference sequence). CDR3 DNA sequence: TGTGCCAGCAGCCCCGGACTAGCTGAATACAATGAGCAGTTCTTC. Translated: CASSPGLAEYNEQFF.

The chain is built from TRBV6-5 and TRBJ2-3, with D hard to call. Trimming left V 2 bases short and J 1 base short, with 4 bases between. CDR1 and CDR2 (germline): MNHEY, SVGAGI. CDR3 length equals 13 residues. The CDR3 bases are TGTGCCAGCAGTTACCCTGGCACAGATACGCAGTATTTT. Amino acid sequence: CASSYPGTDTQYF.